A selection of T cell receptor beta chains follows, all from one sample in a study of T cell responses to AZD1222 COVID-19 vaccine. Assay: immunoSEQ multiplex PCR; the TCRdb copy retains only in-frame clones and omits some. The sample records about 120,000 clones, 80% to 90% being singletons. The sequencing here drew on peripheral blood, taken on day 0 of AZD1222 vaccination. These receptors all come from an adult in good health. The CDR3 runs from the conserved cysteine through the conserved F or W. The order of the fields is D gene, clone size, V gene, J gene, CDR3 DNA, CDR3 protein. A D gene is named only where the DNA matches it firmly. Rows may omit the clone size; those that give it use once, few, many or a size class.

D gene: TRBD1
clone size: once
V gene: TRBV18
J gene: TRBJ1-2
CDR3 DNA: TGTGCCAGCTCCCTCCTCGACAGGGAGGGAAATGGCTACACCTTC
CDR3 protein: CASSLLDREGNGYTF

D gene: TRBD1
clone size: -
V gene: TRBV7-2
J gene: TRBJ1-2
CDR3 DNA: TGTGCCAGCAGCTTAGGGACAGGGAATGGCTACACCTTC
CDR3 protein: CASSLGTGNGYTF

D gene: -
clone size: -
V gene: TRBV6-6
J gene: TRBJ1-1
CDR3 DNA: TGTGCCAGCAGTTCCCTGGGACTAAACACTGAAGCTTTCTTT
CDR3 protein: CASSSLGLNTEAFF

D gene: -
clone size: -
V gene: TRBV19
J gene: TRBJ1-6
CDR3 DNA: TGTGCCAGTAGGCACCCAGGGACCTATAATTCACCCCTCCACTTT
CDR3 protein: CASRHPGTYNSPLHF

D gene: -
clone size: -
V gene: TRBV3-1/TRBV3-2
J gene: TRBJ2-7
CDR3 DNA: TGTGCCAGCAGCCAAGTAGGGGCCTCCGCCTACGAGCAGTACTTC
CDR3 protein: CASSQVGASAYEQYF

D gene: -
clone size: -
V gene: TRBV15
J gene: TRBJ2-1
CDR3 DNA: TGTGCCACCAGCAGAGATCGGGGCCCCAACTACAATGAGCAGTTCTTC
CDR3 protein: CATSRDRGPNYNEQFF

D gene: -
clone size: few
V gene: TRBV5-4
J gene: TRBJ2-1
CDR3 DNA: TGTGCCAGCAGCTTGGACAGTACCTACAATGAGCAGTTCTTC
CDR3 protein: CASSLDSTYNEQFF

D gene: TRBD1
clone size: -
V gene: TRBV5-1
J gene: TRBJ2-1
CDR3 DNA: TGCGCCAGCAGCTTGGCCGGGCAGGGGGATGAGCAGTTCTTC
CDR3 protein: CASSLAGQGDEQFF

D gene: -
clone size: once
V gene: TRBV27
J gene: TRBJ1-1
CDR3 DNA: TGTGCCAGCAGTTTACATCTGGGCAACACTGAAGCTTTCTTT
CDR3 protein: CASSLHLGNTEAFF

D gene: TRBD2
clone size: -
V gene: TRBV28
J gene: TRBJ2-7
CDR3 DNA: TGTGCCAGTCGACAGGGACTAGCTTCCGGCGAGCAGTACTTC
CDR3 protein: CASRQGLASGEQYF

D gene: -
clone size: -
V gene: TRBV6-5
J gene: TRBJ2-1
CDR3 DNA: TGTGCCGTCGGACAAGGTTTAAGCTCCTACAATGAGCAGTTCTTC
CDR3 protein: CAVGQGLSSYNEQFF

D gene: -
clone size: -
V gene: TRBV4-1
J gene: TRBJ1-2
CDR3 DNA: TGCGCCAGCAGCCAAGCATTAGGACAGAGCTATGGCTACACCTTC
CDR3 protein: CASSQALGQSYGYTF

D gene: -
clone size: once
V gene: TRBV11-1
J gene: TRBJ2-7
CDR3 DNA: TGTGCCAGCAGCCCGGAGTTTCTCTCGGGGGCCTACGAGCAGTACTTC
CDR3 protein: CASSPEFLSGAYEQYF

D gene: TRBD1
clone size: -
V gene: TRBV5-5
J gene: TRBJ2-7
CDR3 DNA: TGTGCCAGCGAGCAGGGGGCTCAGCAGTACTTC
CDR3 protein: CASEQGAQQYF

D gene: -
clone size: -
V gene: TRBV12-5
J gene: TRBJ2-1
CDR3 DNA: -
CDR3 protein: CASGLGTGQGGNEQFF

D gene: TRBD1
clone size: -
V gene: TRBV6-6
J gene: TRBJ1-1
CDR3 DNA: TGTGCCAGCGGACAGGGGAAAGCTTTCTTT
CDR3 protein: CASGQGKAFF

D gene: -
clone size: once
V gene: TRBV6-1
J gene: TRBJ1-2
CDR3 DNA: TGTGCCAGCAGTGAAGGACCGGCACTCGAGGGCTACACCTTC
CDR3 protein: CASSEGPALEGYTF

D gene: TRBD1
clone size: -
V gene: TRBV6-6
J gene: TRBJ2-2
CDR3 DNA: TGTGCCAGCAGTCGAAGTCCTAGCCGGGACAGGGGGCTCGGCACCGGGGAGCTGTTTTTT
CDR3 protein: CASSRSPSRDRGLGTGELFF

D gene: -
clone size: -
V gene: TRBV7-9
J gene: TRBJ1-1
CDR3 DNA: TGTGCCAGCAGCTGGACCATGAACACTGAAGCTTTCTTT
CDR3 protein: CASSWTMNTEAFF

D gene: TRBD1
clone size: -
V gene: TRBV10-1
J gene: TRBJ1-6
CDR3 DNA: TGCGCCAGCGCCCAGCGGCTCTCTTCTGAGGGGGCGCATAATTCACCCCTCCACTTT
CDR3 protein: CASAQRLSSEGAHNSPLHF

D gene: TRBD2
clone size: -
V gene: TRBV5-6
J gene: TRBJ2-7
CDR3 DNA: TGTGCCAGCAGCCTTCTTCCTAGCGGGGGGGCCGTCAGGTACGAGCAGTACTTC
CDR3 protein: CASSLLPSGGAVRYEQYF

D gene: -
clone size: -
V gene: TRBV5-1
J gene: TRBJ1-4
CDR3 DNA: TGCGCCAGCAGCTTGGTGGGCTCGGTTGGGGAAAAACTGTTTTTT
CDR3 protein: CASSLVGSVGEKLFF

D gene: -
clone size: -
V gene: TRBV7-9
J gene: TRBJ1-1
CDR3 DNA: TGTGCCAGCAGCTTAGAAGAGGTTAACACTGAAGCTTTCTTT
CDR3 protein: CASSLEEVNTEAFF

D gene: TRBD1
clone size: -
V gene: TRBV7-2
J gene: TRBJ1-2
CDR3 DNA: TGTGCCAGCAGCTTAGGAGGGGGCAGTGATGGCTACACCTTC
CDR3 protein: CASSLGGGSDGYTF

D gene: -
clone size: -
V gene: TRBV7-9
J gene: TRBJ1-2
CDR3 DNA: TGTGCCAGCAGCCAAACACGGACCTATGGCTACACCTTC
CDR3 protein: CASSQTRTYGYTF

D gene: -
clone size: -
V gene: TRBV7-2
J gene: TRBJ2-3
CDR3 DNA: TGTGCCAGCAGTCTTGGCAGGGCGGTTGGAACGCAGTATTTT
CDR3 protein: CASSLGRAVGTQYF

D gene: -
clone size: -
V gene: TRBV9
J gene: TRBJ2-2
CDR3 DNA: TGTGCCAGCACCAAAGATGGAGGGGGAAACACCGGGGAGCTGTTTTTT
CDR3 protein: CASTKDGGGNTGELFF

D gene: -
clone size: -
V gene: TRBV4-2
J gene: TRBJ2-4
CDR3 DNA: TGTGCCAGCAGCCATTCCGCCAAAAACATTCAGTACTTC
CDR3 protein: CASSHSAKNIQYF

D gene: -
clone size: -
V gene: TRBV4-3
J gene: TRBJ1-1
CDR3 DNA: TGCGCCAGCAGCCAATGGAGGGAGAACACTGAAGCTTTCTTT
CDR3 protein: CASSQWRENTEAFF

D gene: -
clone size: -
V gene: TRBV4-1
J gene: TRBJ1-4
CDR3 DNA: TGCGCCAGCAGCCAAGAGGGGACCTCCGGCGAAAAACTGTTTTTT
CDR3 protein: CASSQEGTSGEKLFF

D gene: TRBD2
clone size: -
V gene: TRBV9
J gene: TRBJ2-2
CDR3 DNA: TGTGCCAGCAGCGTACTGGGACTAGCCTCCACCGGGGAGCTGTTTTTT
CDR3 protein: CASSVLGLASTGELFF

D gene: -
clone size: -
V gene: TRBV28
J gene: TRBJ2-7
CDR3 DNA: TGTGCCAGCAGTTTACCCTTAGGGGGGAGCCGAAGGGAGCAGTACTTC
CDR3 protein: CASSLPLGGSRREQYF

D gene: -
clone size: -
V gene: TRBV2
J gene: TRBJ1-2
CDR3 DNA: TGTGCCAGCAGTCTGACGGGATCTAACTATGGCTACACCTTC
CDR3 protein: CASSLTGSNYGYTF

D gene: TRBD2
clone size: -
V gene: TRBV19
J gene: TRBJ2-5
CDR3 DNA: TGTGCCAGTAGTATTGGGGGGACTAGCGGCACGTTGGAGACCCAGTACTTC
CDR3 protein: CASSIGGTSGTLETQYF

D gene: -
clone size: -
V gene: TRBV6-5
J gene: TRBJ1-3
CDR3 DNA: TGTGCCAGCGGCAGAAGGGCCTCCTCTGGAAACACCATATATTTT
CDR3 protein: CASGRRASSGNTIYF

D gene: -
clone size: -
V gene: TRBV19
J gene: TRBJ2-3
CDR3 DNA: TGTGCCAGTAGGCCAAGCGGGACAGATACGCAGTATTTT
CDR3 protein: CASRPSGTDTQYF

D gene: -
clone size: -
V gene: TRBV19
J gene: TRBJ1-2
CDR3 DNA: TGTGCCAGTAGTACAGACAGCGCTACCTATGGCTACACCTTC
CDR3 protein: CASSTDSATYGYTF

D gene: -
clone size: -
V gene: TRBV10-3
J gene: TRBJ1-1
CDR3 DNA: TGTGCCATCAGTGACATGGGGGACACTGAAGCTTTCTTT
CDR3 protein: CAISDMGDTEAFF

D gene: TRBD1
clone size: -
V gene: TRBV27
J gene: TRBJ1-2
CDR3 DNA: TGTGCCAGCACTCGGGACAGGGCTTATGGCTACACCTTC
CDR3 protein: CASTRDRAYGYTF

D gene: -
clone size: -
V gene: TRBV5-4
J gene: TRBJ2-7
CDR3 DNA: TGTGCCAGCAGCTTGACAGGGCTTCCCATCTCCTACGAGCAGTACTTC
CDR3 protein: CASSLTGLPISYEQYF

D gene: -
clone size: -
V gene: TRBV6-5
J gene: TRBJ1-2
CDR3 DNA: TGTGCCAGCAGCCAACGCAGGAGGGGGGATGGCTACACCTTC
CDR3 protein: CASSQRRRGDGYTF

D gene: -
clone size: -
V gene: TRBV19
J gene: TRBJ1-2
CDR3 DNA: TGTGCCAGTAGTATAGATGGGGTCTATGGCTACACCTTC
CDR3 protein: CASSIDGVYGYTF

D gene: -
clone size: once
V gene: TRBV11-2
J gene: TRBJ1-6
CDR3 DNA: TGTGCCAGCAGCTTCGCACAGTTCAATTCACCCCTCCACTTT
CDR3 protein: CASSFAQFNSPLHF

D gene: -
clone size: -
V gene: TRBV18
J gene: TRBJ2-6
CDR3 DNA: TGTGCCAGCTCACCGTCAGGGCGACCTGGGGCCAACGTCCTGACTTTC
CDR3 protein: CASSPSGRPGANVLTF

D gene: -
clone size: -
V gene: TRBV5-1
J gene: TRBJ2-1
CDR3 DNA: TGCGCCAGCAGCCCCGGGAACTACAATGAGCAGTTCTTC
CDR3 protein: CASSPGNYNEQFF

D gene: -
clone size: -
V gene: TRBV29-1
J gene: TRBJ1-2
CDR3 DNA: TGCAGCGTTTCCCAGGCGGGGGGGTATGGCTACACCTTC
CDR3 protein: CSVSQAGGYGYTF

D gene: TRBD1
clone size: -
V gene: TRBV2
J gene: TRBJ1-1
CDR3 DNA: TGTGCCAGCAGTGGGCCGGGACAGAAAGCTTTCTTT
CDR3 protein: CASSGPGQKAFF

D gene: TRBD1
clone size: -
V gene: TRBV18
J gene: TRBJ1-4
CDR3 DNA: TGTGCCAGCTCACCCCGGGACAGAGAAAAACTGTTTTTT
CDR3 protein: CASSPRDREKLFF

D gene: -
clone size: -
V gene: TRBV5-6
J gene: TRBJ1-5
CDR3 DNA: TGTGCCAGCAGCTTCTTCAACCAGCCCCAGCATTTT
CDR3 protein: CASSFFNQPQHF

D gene: -
clone size: once
V gene: TRBV5-1
J gene: TRBJ2-3
CDR3 DNA: TGCGCCAGCAGCTTGGGGGCTAGCACAGATACGCAGTATTTT
CDR3 protein: CASSLGASTDTQYF